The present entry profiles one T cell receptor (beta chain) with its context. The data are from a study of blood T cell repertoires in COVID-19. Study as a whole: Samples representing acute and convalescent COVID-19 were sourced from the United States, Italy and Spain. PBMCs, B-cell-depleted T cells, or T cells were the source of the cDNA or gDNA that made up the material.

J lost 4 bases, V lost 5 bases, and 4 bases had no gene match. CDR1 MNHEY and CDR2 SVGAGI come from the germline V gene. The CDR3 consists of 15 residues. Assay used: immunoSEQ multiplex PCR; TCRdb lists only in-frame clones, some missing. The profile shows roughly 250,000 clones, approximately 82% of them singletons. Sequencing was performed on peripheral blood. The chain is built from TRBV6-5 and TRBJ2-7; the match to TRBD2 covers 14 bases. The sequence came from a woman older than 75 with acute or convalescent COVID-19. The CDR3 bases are TGTGCCAGCAGTCCCTGGACTAGCGGGAGGTACGAGCAGTACTTC. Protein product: CASSPWTSGRYEQYF.